This record covers a single T cell receptor beta chain. These data are taken from a study of blood T cell repertoires in COVID-19. Original methodology: From reference gene primer amplification, estimates of nucleated cell counts were derived. The method was immunoSEQ multiplex PCR; TCRdb's version includes in-frame clones alone and lacks a portion of them. V, J and clone size reflect that table, while D and trimming were determined from the DNA. This table has roughly 70,000 clones, just over 90% appearing once. The CDR3 is made up of 18 amino acids. Germline loops: CDR1 ENHRY, CDR2 SYGVKD. V lost 3 bases and J 2 bases, leaving 23 bases between the germline ends.

The source is a man aged 50-60 years with COVID-19, enrolled during active disease. The rearrangement joins TRBV10-3 to TRBJ2-7; the D gene is possibly TRBD1 (8 bases). Sequencing was done on a sample of peripheral blood. The CDR3 DNA follows: TGTGCCATCAGTGACCACCTCCGTAACACAGGGGGGGCCTACGAGCAGTACGTC. It specifies CAISDHLRNTGGAYEQYV.